This is a list of T cell receptor beta chains from one sample in a study of OX40 agonist ivuxolimab in advanced cancers. Using immunoSEQ multiplex PCR, the repertoire was profiled, and TCRdb retains in-frame clones only, with some absent. Of about 15,000 clones listed, over 75% are singletons. The material was CD4+ or CD8+ T cells sorted from blood, obtained in a trial of the OX40 agonist ivuxolimab. All receptors derive from an adult with an advanced solid tumor such as melanoma, head and neck, liver or kidney cancer. CDR3s include the opening cysteine and the closing phenylalanine or tryptophan. The D gene is left open where the match is weak. The size of a clone is reported for some rows only, either as once, few or many, or as a class for expanded clones.

v_call	clone_size	d_call	j_call	cdr3_nt	cdr3_aa
TRBV19	.	TRBD2	TRBJ2-1	TGTGCCAGTAGTATGGGAGGGGTCAATGAGCAGTTCTTC	CASSMGGVNEQFF
TRBV6-5	.	.	TRBJ2-5	TGTGCCAGCAGTTACTCGATGGAGACCCAGTACTTC	CASSYSMETQYF
TRBV10-3	.	.	TRBJ2-5	TGTGCCATCAGTGAGGACGGAGGAGAGACCCGGTACTTC	CAISEDGGETRYF
TRBV30	.	.	TRBJ1-1	TGTGCCTGGAGTTACTCCATGGGGTCGAACACTGAAGCTTTCTTT	CAWSYSMGSNTEAFF
TRBV15	once	TRBD1	TRBJ2-7	TGTGCCACCAGCAGATCCTTTGGGACAGACTACGAGCAGTACTTC	CATSRSFGTDYEQYF
TRBV10-3	.	.	TRBJ2-5	TGTGCCATCAGAACGGACGGCCTAGAGACCCAGTACTTC	CAIRTDGLETQYF
TRBV7-3	once	TRBD2	TRBJ2-3	TGTGCCAGCAGCCCGGGGACTAGCGGGATCACAGATACGCAGTATTTT	CASSPGTSGITDTQYF
TRBV13	.	.	TRBJ2-7	TGTGCCAGCAGCTTAGAGGGGCGGGAGCAGTACTTC	CASSLEGREQYF
TRBV9	.	.	TRBJ1-5	TGTGCCAGCAGCGAGGGAGGGAGTTACAATCAGCCCCAGCATTTT	CASSEGGSYNQPQHF
TRBV2	.	TRBD1	TRBJ2-1	TGTGCCAGCAGTCCAGGGGGCGCGTTCTACAATGAGCAGTTCTTC	CASSPGGAFYNEQFF
TRBV18	.	.	TRBJ2-5	TGTGCCAGCTCACCCGGGACAAACTACCAAGAGACCCAGTACTTC	CASSPGTNYQETQYF
TRBV11-3	.	.	TRBJ1-2	TGTGCCAGCAGCTTGCCAGACAACTATGGCTACACCTTC	CASSLPDNYGYTF
TRBV25-1	.	.	TRBJ2-3	TGTGCCAGCAGTGAATTCGGGACTTACACAGATACGCAGTATTTT	CASSEFGTYTDTQYF
TRBV19	.	.	TRBJ2-1	TGTGCCAGTAATTTGGGGAACTTCGAAGTCAATGAGCAGTTCTTC	CASNLGNFEVNEQFF
TRBV6-1	few	TRBD1	TRBJ1-2	TGTGCCAGCGACTCCTGGACAGGGCGGGCTGGCTACACCTTC	CASDSWTGRAGYTF
TRBV7-2	.	.	TRBJ2-7	TGTGCCAGCAGTTTGAGTGTCGCGGGATCCTACGAGCAGTACTTC	CASSLSVAGSYEQYF
TRBV13	.	.	TRBJ1-5	TGTGCCAGCAGCTTAGGAGCCGGTTTTGATCAGCCCCAGCATTTT	CASSLGAGFDQPQHF
TRBV2	.	TRBD2	TRBJ2-7	TGTGCCAGCAAAGATAGCGGGGACTACGAGCAGTACTTC	CASKDSGDYEQYF
TRBV5-4	.	TRBD1	TRBJ1-3	TGTGCCAGCAGGGAGACAGGGGCCGGAAACACCATATATTTT	CASRETGAGNTIYF
TRBV27	few	.	TRBJ2-1	TGTGCCAGCAGTTTACTGTCCTCAAATCTCTACAATGAGCAGTTCTTC	CASSLLSSNLYNEQFF
TRBV7-9	.	.	TRBJ2-5	TGTGCCAGCACAGAAGCGGGCCTGTACCAAGAGACCCAGTACTTC	CASTEAGLYQETQYF
TRBV23-1	large	.	TRBJ1-5	TGCGCCAGCAGTCAAACAGGTGCCTGCAATCAGCCCCAGCATTTT	CASSQTGACNQPQHF
TRBV7-6	.	.	TRBJ2-1	TGTGCCAGCAGCTTCCGCGGGAATGAGCAGTTCTTC	CASSFRGNEQFF
TRBV11-1	few	.	TRBJ1-2	TGTGCCAGCAGCCCCCTCTATGGCTACACCTTC	CASSPLYGYTF